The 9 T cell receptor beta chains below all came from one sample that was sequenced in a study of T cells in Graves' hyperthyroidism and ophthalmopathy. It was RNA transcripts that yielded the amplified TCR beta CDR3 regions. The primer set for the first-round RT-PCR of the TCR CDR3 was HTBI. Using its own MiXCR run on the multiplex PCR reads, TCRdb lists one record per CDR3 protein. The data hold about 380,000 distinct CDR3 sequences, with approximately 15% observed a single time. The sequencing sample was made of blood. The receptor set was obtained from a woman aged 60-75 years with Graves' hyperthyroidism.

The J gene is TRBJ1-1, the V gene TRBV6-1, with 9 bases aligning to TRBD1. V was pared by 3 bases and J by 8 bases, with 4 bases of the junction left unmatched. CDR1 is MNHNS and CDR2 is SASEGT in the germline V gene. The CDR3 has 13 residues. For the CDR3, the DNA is TGTGCCAGCAGTGAGGGACAGGGAAGGGAAGCTTTCTTT. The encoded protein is CASSEGQGREAFF.

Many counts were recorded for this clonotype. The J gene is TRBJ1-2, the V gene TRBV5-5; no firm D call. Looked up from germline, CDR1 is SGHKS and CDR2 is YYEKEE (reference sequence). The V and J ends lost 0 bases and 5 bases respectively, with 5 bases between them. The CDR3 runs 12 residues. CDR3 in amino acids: CASSLAAYGYTF. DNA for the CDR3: TGTGCCAGCAGCTTGGCAGCTTATGGCTACACCTTC.

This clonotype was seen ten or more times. The CDR3 DNA reads as TGTGCCAGCAGTATGGTTGGGCCTAACGAGCAGTACTTC. This codes for CASSMVGPNEQYF. The chain is built from TRBV27 and TRBJ2-7; unclear D gene. CDR1 and CDR2 (germline): MNHEY, SMNVEV (reference sequence). V shed 5 bases and J shed 5 bases, with 13 bases lying between them. The CDR3 has 13 residues.

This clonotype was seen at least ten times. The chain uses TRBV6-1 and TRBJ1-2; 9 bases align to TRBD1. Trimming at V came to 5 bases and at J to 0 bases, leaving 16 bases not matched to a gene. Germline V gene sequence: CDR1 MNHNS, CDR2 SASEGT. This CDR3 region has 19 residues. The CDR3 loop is CASSLHRRFGTGSNYGYTF. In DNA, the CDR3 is TGTGCCAGCAGTCTTCATAGGCGTTTCGGGACAGGGTCTAACTATGGCTACACCTTC.

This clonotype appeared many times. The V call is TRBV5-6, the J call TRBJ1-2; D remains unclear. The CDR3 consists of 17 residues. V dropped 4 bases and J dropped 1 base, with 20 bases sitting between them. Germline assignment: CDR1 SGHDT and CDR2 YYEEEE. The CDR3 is CASSPKNRGLDNYGYTF. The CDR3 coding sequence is TGTGCCAGCAGCCCCAAAAACCGAGGGCTTGATAACTATGGCTACACCTTC.

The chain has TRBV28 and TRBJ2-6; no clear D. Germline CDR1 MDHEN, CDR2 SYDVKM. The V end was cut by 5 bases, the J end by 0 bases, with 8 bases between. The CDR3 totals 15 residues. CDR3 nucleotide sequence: TGTGCCAGCAGTCCACCCCTCTCTGGGGCCAACGTCCTGACTTTC. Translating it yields CASSPPLSGANVLTF.

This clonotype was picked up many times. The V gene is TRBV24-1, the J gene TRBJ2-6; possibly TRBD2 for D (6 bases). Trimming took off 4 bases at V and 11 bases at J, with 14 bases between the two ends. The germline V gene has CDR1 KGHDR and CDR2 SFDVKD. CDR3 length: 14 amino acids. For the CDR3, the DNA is TGTGCCACCAGTGAGGCGGGATCCCATTACGTCCTGACTTTC. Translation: CATSEAGSHYVLTF.

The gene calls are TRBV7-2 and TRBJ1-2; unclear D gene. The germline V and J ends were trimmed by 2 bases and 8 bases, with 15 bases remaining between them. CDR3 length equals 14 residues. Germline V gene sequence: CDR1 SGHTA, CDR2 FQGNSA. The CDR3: CASSLLIGPSGYTF. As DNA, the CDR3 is TGTGCCAGCAGCTTATTAATCGGGCCCTCCGGCTACACCTTC.

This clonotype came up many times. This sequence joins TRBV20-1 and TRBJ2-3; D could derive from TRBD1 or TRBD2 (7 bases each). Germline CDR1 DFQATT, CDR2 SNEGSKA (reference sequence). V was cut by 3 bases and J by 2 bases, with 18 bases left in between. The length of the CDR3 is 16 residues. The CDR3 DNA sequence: TGCAGTGCTAGCAGGGGGGGTCGGGGACACACAGATACGCAGTATTTT. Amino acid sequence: CSASRGGRGHTDTQYF.